The clone carrying this T cell receptor (beta chain) was observed many times. Its antigen is not known. Germline values: CDR1 MDHEN, CDR2 SYDVKM. The CDR3 loop spans 13 amino acids. The V gene lost 5 bases and the J gene lost 6 bases, with 13 bases spanning the gap. These data are taken from a study of early T cells in non-severe SARS-CoV-2 infection. Study-wide findings and caveats: Private and CD4 specificities were missed by VDJdb matching, which favored anti-spike CD8 responses.

Individually, cDNA molecules had unique molecular identifiers attached to them. In TCRdb, the 5' RACE reads were re-called with MiXCR into one record per CDR3 protein. The data contain tens of thousands of distinct CDR3 sequences, roughly 4% of them singletons. The chain joins TRBV28 to TRBJ1-2; D perhaps matches TRBD1 (6 bases). This receptor was taken from an adult who was a healthcare worker with PCR-confirmed SARS-CoV-2 infection or an uninfected control (not recorded which). The sample consisted of whole blood. The CDR3 DNA reads as TGTGCCAGCAGTCCCCTGGGGGCCAATGGCTACACCTTC. Protein sequence: CASSPLGANGYTF.